Listed here are 8 T cell receptor beta chains from one sample, sequenced in a study of T cells after yellow fever vaccination. TCRdb analysed the 5' RACE reads with MiXCR anew, one entry per CDR3 protein. This repertoire shows over 130,000 distinct CDR3 sequences, 7% to 9% found once; its top ten account for about 0.73%. The specimen comprised CD4+ T cells sorted from PBMCs, sampled 5 days after the yellow fever booster vaccination. The receptors come from a young man who received the YFV17D yellow fever vaccine.

In this sample, this clonotype turned up many times. CDR3 sequence: CSARDRHQSTDTQYF. The DNA of the CDR3 is TGCAGTGCTAGAGATCGGCACCAAAGCACAGATACGCAGTATTTT. This rearrangement joins TRBV20-1 to TRBJ2-3, with D unclear. V was pared by 0 bases and J by 0 bases, with 10 bases between. Germline assignment: CDR1 DFQATT and CDR2 SNEGSKA (reference sequence). The CDR3 is 15 amino acids.

This clonotype was detected ten times or more. The V gene is TRBV12-3 or TRBV12-4, the J gene TRBJ1-6; 8 bases agree with TRBD1. The CDR3 consists of 14 residues. The trim removed 6 bases at V and 10 bases at J, leaving 8 bases unmatched. This CDR3 is CASRVGQGDSPLHF. The CDR3 DNA reads as TGTGCCAGCAGGGTCGGACAGGGTGACTCACCCCTCCACTTT.

Of note for this clonotype: Being one base from a much bigger clone, this may be a read error. The genes are TRBV5-1 and TRBJ2-6, with 7 bases matching TRBD1. This CDR3 region has 17 residues. CDR1 SGHRS and CDR2 YFSETQ come from the germline V gene. The CDR3 spells CAISLDAQGTGANVLTF. The CDR3 DNA is TGCGCCATCAGCTTGGACGCACAGGGGACTGGGGCCAACGTCCTGACTTTC.

This clonotype has ten or more counts. The chain is built from TRBV7-2 and TRBJ1-3; 7 bases are shared with TRBD1. Germline-derived CDR1 and CDR2 are SGHTA and FQGNSA. V dropped 4 bases and J dropped 0; count of bases not matched to a gene: 6. The CDR3 runs 16 residues. CDR3 DNA sequence: TGTGCCAGCAGCTGGGACAGCCCTCGCTCTGGAAACACCATATATTTT. This codes for CASSWDSPRSGNTIYF.

This clonotype was observed at least ten times. V and J are TRBV20-1 and TRBJ2-1; TRBD2 matches at 8 bases. The CDR3 is 15 amino acids. V shed 0 bases, J shed 5 bases, and the junction held 6 bases outside the gene matches. Per germline, CDR1 DFQATT and CDR2 SNEGSKA (reference sequence). CDR3: CSARDSGKGHNEQFF. In DNA form, the CDR3 reads TGCAGTGCTAGAGATAGCGGGAAGGGGCACAATGAGCAGTTCTTC.

This clonotype was detected ten times or more. J is TRBJ2-6 and V is TRBV18; D is uncertain. The CDR3 runs 17 residues. Trimming stripped 2 bases from V and 2 bases from J, with 13 bases between. CDR1 and CDR2 from the germline V gene are KGHSH and LQKENI. CDR3 DNA sequence: TGTGCCAGCTCACCAAATGGGCCCTACACTGGGGCCAACGTCCTGACTTTC. It codes for CASSPNGPYTGANVLTF.

To note about this clonotype: A clone one base away is much larger, so this may be a read error. The chain couples TRBV12-3 or TRBV12-4 to TRBJ1-3, with a possible D match to TRBD1 (5 bases). The CDR3 spans 13 residues. CDR3 sequence reads: CSSRRGAGNTIYF. In nucleotides, the CDR3 is TGTTCCAGCAGAAGAGGGGCTGGAAACACCATATATTTT.

At least ten counts were recorded for this clonotype. The chain carries TRBV12-3 or TRBV12-4 and TRBJ2-7; TRBD1 might be the D (6 bases). The CDR3 loop spans 16 amino acids. V lost 1 base and J lost 2, with 15 bases in between. Written as DNA, the CDR3 is TGTGCCAGCAGTTTAGGGACCGTCAGGGGACCCTACGAGCAGTACTTC. Translation gives CASSLGTVRGPYEQYF.